Below are 29 T cell receptor beta chains sequenced from a single sample in a study of cytomegalovirus exposure and HLA in healthy donors. With 60 Vbeta and 13 Jbeta primers, the PCR was carried out. Clones were sequenced by immunoSEQ multiplex PCR, and TCRdb holds only the in-frame ones, with some missing. The repertoire includes roughly 110,000 clones, approximately 80% of them detected once, and approximately 12% sits in the top ten. Sequenced input: PBMCs. The source of these receptors is a woman aged 35 to 49 in good health and CMV-seropositive.

The chain recombines TRBV11-2 with TRBJ2-1, with 9 bases lining up with TRBD2. Germline V gene sequence: CDR1 SGHAT, CDR2 FQNNGV. CDR3 length equals 16 residues. Trimming took 5 bases from V and 10 from J; bases not matched to a gene: 15. The CDR3 sequence: CASSPPTSGRPREQFF. The CDR3 bases are TGTGCCAGCAGCCCCCCTACTAGCGGGCGTCCCAGGGAGCAGTTCTTC.

The CDR3 region is CASSRTGAGSNQPQHF. The CDR3 DNA reads TGTGCCAGCAGTCGTACAGGCGCTGGTAGCAATCAGCCCCAGCATTTT. The V and J genes are TRBV6-6 and TRBJ1-5, with D possibly matching TRBD1 (5 bases). The V end lost 5 bases, the J end lost 0 bases, and 14 bases lay between the germline ends. The CDR3 has 16 amino acids. Per germline, CDR1 MNHNY and CDR2 SVGAGI (reference sequence).

In this sample, this clone turned up once. The chain has TRBV1 and TRBJ1-1. TRBV1 constitutes a pseudogene. The CDR3 is made up of 12 amino acids. This CDR3 reads CTSSLTGRAAFF. The CDR3 DNA is TGCACCAGCAGCTTAACCGGGCGGGCAGCTTTCTTT.

The chain is built from TRBV5-1 and TRBJ1-2; D remains unclear. Germline V lookup: CDR1 SGHRS, CDR2 YFSETQ. This CDR3 is built from 12 residues. V was trimmed by 0 bases and J by 3 bases, leaving 3 bases between them. As DNA, the CDR3 is TGCGCCAGCAGCTTGGCTGACTATGGCTACACCTTC. The encoded protein is CASSLADYGYTF.

The chain is built from TRBV6-1 and TRBJ1-1, with 9 bases aligning to TRBD1. The CDR3 has 13 amino acids. Germline V gene sequence: CDR1 MNHNS, CDR2 SASEGT. V dropped 6 bases and J dropped 4; count of bases not matched to a gene: 3. The CDR3, as DNA: TGTGCCAGCAGACAGGGGGCGCCCACTGAAGCTTTCTTT. Its protein product is CASRQGAPTEAFF.

The CDR3 loop reads CASSPPDRGKTQYF. The CDR3 DNA follows: TGTGCCAGCTCACCACCGGACAGGGGGAAGACCCAGTACTTC. The gene calls are TRBV18 and TRBJ2-5, with 10 bases lining up with TRBD1. The CDR3 totals 14 residues. The ends lost 0 bases at V and 6 bases at J; junction bases unmatched: 1. Germline values: CDR1 KGHSH, CDR2 LQKENI.

The table lists this clone with a count of one. This chain joins TRBV18 and TRBJ2-7, with 11 bases matching TRBD2. Germline lookup yields CDR1 KGHSH and CDR2 LQKENI. V lost 3 bases and J lost 6; bases outside the gene matches: 7. The CDR3 extends over 15 amino acids. Here the CDR3 DNA reads TGTGCCAGCTCACCTTTAGCGGGGGGGCAAGGCGAGCAGTACTTC. It is translated as CASSPLAGGQGEQYF.

This clone has just one count. The junction differs from germline at one of its ends, possibly a read error. This chain links TRBV7-7 with TRBJ2-5, with 9 bases aligning to TRBD2. CDR1 SSHAT and CDR2 FNYEAQ come from the germline V gene (reference sequence). This CDR3 has 15 amino acids. The chain's CDR3 is CASSAGGLALETQYF. For the CDR3, the DNA is TGTGCTAGCAGTGCGGGGGGGCTTGCGTTGGAGACCCAGTACTTC.

The chain employs TRBV5-4 and TRBJ2-2; TRBD2 matches at 10 bases. Germline V gene lookup returns CDR1 SGHNT and CDR2 YYREEE (reference sequence). This CDR3 comprises 14 residues. After removal of 4 bases from V and 6 bases from J, the junction contained 3 bases not matched to a gene. The CDR3 coding sequence is TGTGCCAGCAGCGCGGGACTAGCGCCCGGGGAGCTGTTTTTT. It codes for CASSAGLAPGELFF. The whole variable domain, remainder taken from reference TRBV5-4 and TRBJ2-2, is ETGVTQSPTHLIKTRGQQVTLRCSSQSGHNTVSWYQQALGQGPQFIFQYYREEENGRGNFPPRFSGLQFPNYSSELNVNALELDDSALYLCASSAGLAPGELFFGEGSRLTVL.

The genes are TRBV6-1 and TRBJ2-7; D is undetermined. Between the trimmed V and J ends, which lost 7 bases and 0 bases, there was a span of 10 bases. Germline assignment: CDR1 MNHNS and CDR2 SASEGT. The CDR3 sequence is 13 residues long. The CDR3 region has the DNA TGTGCCAGCATCCCCTACCCCTCCTACGAGCAGTACTTC. It translates to CASIPYPSYEQYF.

This clone was seen a few times. This chain uses TRBV10-3 with TRBJ1-5; D unresolved. V shed 6 bases and J shed 4 bases, with 7 bases lying between them. The CDR3 runs to 12 residues. CDR1 and CDR2 (germline): ENHRY, SYGVKD. The CDR3 nucleotides are TGTGCCATCAGCGACAAGAATCAGCCCCAGCATTTT. This sequence encodes CAISDKNQPQHF.

The genes are TRBV12-5 and TRBJ2-1; weak D call: TRBD2 (5 bases). The V end was cut by 0 bases, the J end by 2 bases, with 8 bases between. CDR1 is LGHNT, CDR2 FRNRAP, per germline. The CDR3 sequence is 15 residues long. CDR3 protein: CASGLVLGAYNEQFF. In nucleotides, the CDR3 is TGTGCTAGTGGTTTGGTACTGGGAGCCTACAATGAGCAGTTCTTC.

The chain joins TRBV5-1 to TRBJ1-3; D perhaps matches TRBD1 (6 bases). Trimming stripped 4 bases from V and 0 bases from J, with 14 bases between. CDR1 SGHRS and CDR2 YFSETQ come from the germline V gene. CDR3 length: 16 residues. CDR3 protein: CASSEKGGISGNTIYF. The CDR3 DNA follows: TGCGCCAGCAGCGAAAAGGGGGGGATCTCTGGAAACACCATATATTTT.

The chain links TRBV5-8 to TRBJ1-3; TRBD1 agrees at 7 bases. The CDR3 runs 17 residues. CDR1 is SGHTS and CDR2 is YDEGEE in the germline V gene. The junction had 9 bases not matched to a gene; V was cut back by 3 bases and J by 0 bases. Here the CDR3 reads CASSSRTGLLSGNTIYF. The CDR3 DNA is TGTGCCAGCAGCTCCAGGACAGGACTCCTCTCTGGAAACACCATATATTTT.

J is TRBJ2-5 and V is TRBV4-2, with 13 bases lining up with TRBD2. After removal of 3 bases from V and 0 bases from J, the junction contained 13 bases not matched to a gene. In germline, CDR1 is LGHNA, CDR2 YNFKEQ. The CDR3 runs 20 residues. The CDR3 nucleotides are TGTGCCAGCAGCCACCCTACCCAGACTAGCGGGGGGACTTACCAAGAGACCCAGTACTTC. As protein: CASSHPTQTSGGTYQETQYF.

The gene calls are TRBV30 and TRBJ2-3; D is possibly TRBD2 (7 bases). This CDR3 has 14 residues. V shed 0 bases and J shed 3 bases, with 10 bases lying between them. CDR1 is GTSNPN and CDR2 is SVGIG in the germline V gene (reference sequence). The CDR3 protein is CAWSVGGGTDTQYF. The DNA of the CDR3 is TGTGCCTGGAGTGTAGGGGGGGGGACAGATACGCAGTATTTT.

A few counts support this clone. The rearrangement links TRBV12-5 to TRBJ2-3; 8 bases align to TRBD2. CDR3 size: 18 residues. Germline CDR1 is LGHNT and CDR2 is FRNRAP. With 0 bases clipped from V and 4 bases from J, the junction kept 12 bases outside the gene matches. CDR3 DNA: TGTGCTAGTGGTTTGGTACTCCGGGGACTAGGAGAATCAGATACGCAGTATTTT. Translating it yields CASGLVLRGLGESDTQYF.

The chain links TRBV5-1 to TRBJ2-2, with a weak D call TRBD1 (6 bases). The germline V and J ends were trimmed by 4 bases and 0 bases, with 16 bases remaining between them. Germline V CDR1 and CDR2: SGHRS, YFSETQ. The CDR3 sequence is 17 residues long. The CDR3 sequence: CASSPNLGAANTGELFF. CDR3 sequence (DNA): TGCGCCAGCAGCCCGAACCTGGGGGCGGCGAACACCGGGGAGCTGTTTTTT.

The rearrangement joins TRBV6-5 to TRBJ1-5, with 9 bases matching TRBD1. The CDR3 contains 14 residues. V dropped 4 bases and J dropped 4; count of bases not matched to a gene: 2. Germline CDR1 MNHEY, CDR2 SVGAGI. The CDR3 DNA reads TGTGCCAGCAGTTGGACAGGGGTTAATCAGCCCCAGCATTTT. This gives the protein CASSWTGVNQPQHF.

The V and J genes are TRBV30 and TRBJ1-2; TRBD1 is a possible D gene (6 bases). Germline CDR1 is GTSNPN and CDR2 is SVGIG (reference sequence). Trimming pared 0 bases from V and 8 bases from J, leaving 10 bases between. The CDR3 has 12 residues. CDR3 DNA: TGTGCCTGGAGTGTATATGGGACAGGCTACACCTTC. Its protein product is CAWSVYGTGYTF.

The rearrangement uses TRBV30 and TRBJ2-1; D may be TRBD2 (5 bases). Between the trimmed V and J ends, which lost 2 bases and 7 bases, there was a span of 12 bases. The CDR3 consists of 13 residues. Germline CDR1 GTSNPN, CDR2 SVGIG (reference sequence). CDR3 coding DNA: TGTGCCTGGAGTCCGCGACTATTTAATGAGCAGTTCTTC. Translating gives CAWSPRLFNEQFF.

This clone was recorded a few times. The genes are TRBV9 and TRBJ1-1; D gene uncertain. This CDR3 contains 13 residues. In germline, CDR1 is SGDLS, CDR2 YYNGEE. Trimming removed 0 bases from V and 3 bases from J, with 6 bases in between. The CDR3 sequence is CASSVERDTEAFF. The CDR3 nucleotides are TGTGCCAGCAGCGTAGAACGGGACACTGAAGCTTTCTTT. Looking up the rest from reference TRBV9 and TRBJ1-1 gives the full variable domain: DSGVTQTPKHLITATGQRVTLRCSPRSGDLSVYWYQQSLDQGLQFLIQYYNGEERAKGNILERFSAQQFPDLHSELNLSSLELGDSALYFCASSVERDTEAFFGQGTRLTVV.

V usage is TRBV9 and J usage is TRBJ1-6; D is unresolved. Trimming pared 3 bases from V and 5 bases from J, leaving 6 bases between. Per germline, CDR1 SGDLS and CDR2 YYNGEE. This CDR3 comprises 13 residues. This chain's CDR3 is CASSGQDNSPLHF. DNA of the CDR3: TGTGCCAGCAGCGGACAAGATAATTCACCCCTCCACTTT.

The chain recombines TRBV6-4 with TRBJ2-7, with a tentative D call TRBD2 (5 bases). V was clipped by 7 bases and J by 6 bases, with 16 bases between them. Per germline, CDR1 MRHNA and CDR2 SNTAGT. The CDR3 is 13 residues long. The CDR3 region has the DNA TGTGCCAGCAACCCCGGAGGCCAACTCGAGCAGTACTTC. This encodes CASNPGGQLEQYF.

V and J are TRBV2 and TRBJ1-6; D gene ambiguous. The germline V gene has CDR1 SNHLY and CDR2 FYNNEI. The CDR3 is 12 residues long. The V and J ends lost 1 base and 14 bases respectively, with 9 bases between them. The CDR3 region is CASSEGLTALHF. The CDR3 DNA reads as TGTGCCAGCAGTGAAGGACTGACGGCCCTCCACTTT.

V and J are TRBV30 and TRBJ1-1; D is unclear. Germline assignment: CDR1 GTSNPN and CDR2 SVGIG (reference sequence). Trimming cost V 5 bases and J 1 base, with 11 bases left between them. The length of the CDR3 is 13 residues. The CDR3 here is CAWGNSKNTEAFF. Here the CDR3 DNA reads TGTGCCTGGGGTAACTCTAAGAACACTGAAGCTTTCTTT.

This clone was observed once. The V and J genes are TRBV5-1 and TRBJ1-3; a weak D match, TRBD1 (5 bases). The ends were cut back, 0 bases at V and 2 bases at J, with 6 bases in the middle. Germline CDR1 SGHRS, CDR2 YFSETQ. CDR3 length: 14 residues. The CDR3 bases are TGCGCCAGCAGCTTGGCGGGGGCTGGAAACACCATATATTTT. Translating it yields CASSLAGAGNTIYF.

CDR3 bases: TGTGCCAGCAGGGCTACTACAGGGTCTGGGGCCAACGTCCTGACTTTC. Translated, it gives CASRATTGSGANVLTF. The chain has TRBV7-9 and TRBJ2-6; perhaps TRBD1 as D (6 bases). This CDR3 is built from 16 residues. Trimming took 6 bases from V and 1 from J, leaving 13 bases between them. Per germline, CDR1 SEHNR and CDR2 FQNEAQ (reference sequence).

This clone was observed a few times. The V and J genes are TRBV5-1 and TRBJ2-5; D unclear. V was shortened by 4 bases and J by 2 bases, with 12 bases between the two germline ends. In germline, CDR1 is SGHRS, CDR2 YFSETQ. The CDR3 has 14 amino acids. The CDR3 DNA follows: TGCGCCAGCAGCCCGGTGGCAGGACAAGAGACCCAGTACTTC. This sequence encodes CASSPVAGQETQYF.